This T cell receptor beta chain was captured in a study of early T cells in non-severe SARS-CoV-2 infection. Study-wide background: The study sequenced bulk RNA from unsorted whole blood, with chains unpaired. Findings and caveats of the study: Matching results from VDJdb favored anti-spike CD8 responses, leaving private and CD4 specificities undetected.

This clonotype was seen a few times. Its antigen is undetermined. Individual cDNA molecules carried attached unique molecular identifiers. MiXCR, run by TCRdb on the 5' RACE reads, gives a single entry per CDR3 protein. The sample has 65,000 to 75,000 distinct CDR3 sequences, roughly 11% seen once. Sequenced material: whole blood. This TCR came from an adult who was a healthcare worker with PCR-confirmed SARS-CoV-2 infection or an uninfected control (not recorded which).

CDR3 coding DNA: TGTGCCAGCAGCCCCACTAGCGGGGGGGCCTACGAGCAGTACTTC. Its translation is CASSPTSGGAYEQYF. The chain combines TRBV7-2 with TRBJ2-7; 13 nucleotides agree with TRBD2. CDR1 and CDR2 from the germline V gene are SGHTA and FQGNSA. This CDR3 comprises 15 residues. V shed 5 bases and J 2 bases; nucleotides not matched to a gene: 3. The full variable domain, rest sourced from reference TRBV7-2 and TRBJ2-7, is GAGVSQSPSNKVTEKGKDVELRCDPISGHTALYWYRQSLGQGLEFLIYFQGNSAPDKSGLPSDRFSAERTGGSVSTLTIQRTQQEDSAVYLCASSPTSGGAYEQYFGPGTRLTVT.